This TCR beta chain came from a study of blood T cells in healthy people across ages. Concerning this clonotype itself: Its antigen is currently unknown.

A J-beta primer mix and a sample-barcoded 5' primer were used in a second PCR of roughly 6 to 12 cycles. Every sample gave at least 3 million paired-end reads containing CDR3. TCRdb independently ran MiXCR on the 5' RACE reads; one entry per CDR3 protein. The sample consists of 910,000 or so distinct CDR3 sequences, roughly 50% of them appearing once. Study-level results: Any conclusive comparison of naive versus antigen-experienced cells was prevented by using unsorted PBMCs.

Every sample had a minimum of 6.5 million PBMCs isolated. The TCR sequence derives from a woman aged 55-75 years in good health. Sample: blood.

The CDR3 protein is CASSYRALTNSPLHF. Here the CDR3 DNA reads TGTGCCAGCAGTTACAGGGCGCTGACTAATTCACCCCTCCACTTT. The chain combines TRBV11-2 with TRBJ1-6, with TRBD1 as a possible D gene (6 bases). The germline V and J ends were trimmed by 6 bases and 6 bases, with 15 bases remaining between them. This CDR3 is 15 amino acids long. Germline V gene lookup returns CDR1 SGHAT and CDR2 FQNNGV.